This paragraph reports one TCR beta chain. Its antigen is undetermined. PCR was performed using 60 Vbeta and 13 Jbeta primers. The protocol was immunoSEQ multiplex PCR, while the TCRdb copy is restricted to in-frame clones and leaves out a portion. This table has 200,000 or so clones, 60% to 80% appearing once. CDR1 is SGHNT and CDR2 is YENEEA in the germline V gene. The CDR3 consists of 16 residues. The V and J ends lost 1 base and 6 bases respectively, with 18 bases between them. This record comes from a study of cytomegalovirus exposure and HLA in healthy donors. Turning to the study itself: From donors who were HLA-typed, an early data release held around 80 million unique TCRs. Roughly four fifths of roughly 400 genotyped donors fell in the Caucasian-associated ancestry cluster. Whole-study results and caveats: Roughly uniform depth of sequencing across donors was assumed in presence/absence analyses. Most CMV-associated TCR beta chains were later found to appear HLA-restricted.

The J gene is TRBJ1-1, the V gene TRBV11-3, with D possibly matching TRBD1 (6 bases). The sequence came from a man younger than 35 in good health and CMV-seronegative. The sequencing input was PBMCs. This CDR3 reads CASSLVTPYRAAEAFF. DNA of the CDR3: TGTGCCAGCAGCTTAGTAACCCCTTACAGGGCAGCTGAAGCTTTCTTT.